Sequencing of this T cell receptor (beta chain) was carried out in a study of human T cells and chemical hapten exposure. Whole-study context: Variability of per-sample TCR yields stemmed mainly from small differences in pooled library volume.

The CDR3 extends over 14 amino acids. Per the germline V gene, CDR1 is SNHLY and CDR2 is FYNNEI. The junction had 7 bases not matched to a gene; V was cut back by 8 bases and J by 2 bases. As handled by the study authors: Per sample, the median was 95,638 TCRs, with values from roughly 23,000 to 640,000. One entry per CDR3 protein results from TCRdb running MiXCR on the RACE reads. These V and J calls originate from TCRdb's pipeline instead of the authors' own analysis. The table has approximately 160,000 distinct CDR3 sequences, about 27% seen once. The time point here: patch test 3, about 24 weeks after DPC sensitization. Treatment reported: therapeutic diphenylcyclopropenone sensitization with weekly scalp DPC.

The gene calls are TRBV2 and TRBJ2-3; 7 nucleotides agree with TRBD1. Source: whole blood, taken in connection with sensitization to the hapten diphenylcyclopropenone (DPC). This clonotype was obtained from a young woman with alopecia areata. Some clones in this sample may be carry-over from other donors' samples. This CDR3 is CASVGDSSTDTQYF. The DNA for the CDR3 is TGTGCCAGCGTTGGGGACAGCTCCACAGATACGCAGTATTTT.